The 9 T cell receptor beta chains reported below all come from one sample, sequenced in a study of OX40 agonist ivuxolimab in advanced cancers. TCRdb's copy holds only in-frame clones and misses some; the assay was immunoSEQ multiplex PCR. The sample holds approximately 89,000 clones, roughly 84% seen once. The input for sequencing was CD4+ or CD8+ T cells sorted from blood, taken in a trial of the OX40 agonist ivuxolimab. The source of these receptors is an adult with an advanced solid tumor such as melanoma, head and neck, liver or kidney cancer.

This clone has a single count. The rearrangement joins TRBV13 to TRBJ2-1, with 10 bases matching TRBD1. This CDR3 is 16 amino acids long. V lost 5 bases to trimming and J lost 4 bases; unmatched junction nucleotides: 8. Germline V gene sequence: CDR1 PRHDT, CDR2 FYEKMQ (reference sequence). The CDR3 bases are TGTGCCAGCAGCCGACCCCCGGGACAGGGGTACAATGAGCAGTTCTTC. The encoded protein is CASSRPPGQGYNEQFF.

This rearrangement joins TRBV15 to TRBJ2-7; perhaps TRBD2 as D (6 bases). The CDR3 length is 15 residues. CDR1 is LNHNV, CDR2 YYDKDF, per germline (reference sequence). Trimming removed 3 bases from V and 3 bases from J, with 15 bases in between. CDR3 region: CATSRGTEGRYEQYF. The CDR3 DNA reads as TGTGCCACCAGCAGGGGGACGGAGGGACGCTACGAGCAGTACTTC.

The chain employs TRBV23-1 and TRBJ2-7; D remains unclear. TRBV23-1 is sorted into the ORF group, with uncertain function. Trimming took off 1 base at V and 2 bases at J, with 15 bases between the two ends. The CDR3 totals 16 residues. The CDR3 DNA reads as TGCGCCAGCAGTCAATGTAGCCAACCACCCACCTACGAGCAGTACTTC. Its protein is CASSQCSQPPTYEQYF.

This clone was recorded once. The genes are TRBV11-3 and TRBJ2-2; TRBD1 matches at 8 bases. This CDR3 region has 14 residues. With 6 bases clipped from V and 4 bases from J, the junction kept 4 bases outside the gene matches. CDR1 and CDR2 (germline): SGHNT, YENEEA. The CDR3 bases are TGTGCCAGCAGGCGACAGGGGAGCACCGGGGAGCTGTTTTTT. Its translation is CASRRQGSTGELFF. Supplemented by reference TRBV11-3 and TRBJ2-2, the full variable domain reads EAGVVQSPRYKIIEKKQPVAFWCNPISGHNTLYWYLQNLGQGPELLIRYENEEAVDDSQLPKDRFSAERLKGVDSTLKIQPAELGDSAVYLCASRRQGSTGELFFGEGSRLTVL.

Turning to this clone: The identical CDR3 is also encoded by other nucleotide sequences in the sample. The CDR3 sequence is CASSPPSSYEQYF. The CDR3 DNA reads as TGTGCCAGCTCACCGCCCAGTTCCTACGAGCAGTACTTC. This chain joins TRBV18 and TRBJ2-7; D gene ambiguous. The V gene lost 3 bases and the J gene lost 1 base, with 7 bases spanning the gap. Germline CDR1 reads KGHSH; CDR2 reads LQKENI. The CDR3 sequence is 13 residues long.

This chain links TRBV18 with TRBJ1-1; TRBD1 is a possible D gene (5 bases). Germline assignment: CDR1 KGHSH and CDR2 LQKENI. Trimming pared 2 bases from V and 0 bases from J, leaving 22 bases between. The length of the CDR3 is 19 residues. The CDR3 loop is CASSPKIPRANVMNTEAFF. The CDR3 nucleotides are TGTGCCAGCTCACCAAAGATCCCCAGGGCCAATGTCATGAACACTGAAGCTTTCTTT.

CDR3 DNA sequence: TGTGCCAGCAGCTTGGTAGGTGGAGGGGAGACCCAGTACTTC. This sequence encodes CASSLVGGGETQYF. The chain carries TRBV5-4 and TRBJ2-5; possibly TRBD2 for D (6 bases). Trimming shortened V by 0 bases and J by 5 bases, and 11 bases separated the two germline ends. This CDR3 contains 14 residues. Germline CDR1 is SGHNT and CDR2 is YYREEE (reference sequence).

The chain carries TRBV21-1 and TRBJ1-4; the table's D call, TRBD1, has no DNA check behind it. TRBV21-1 is shown as a pseudogene. CDR3 size: 19 residues. CDR3 amino acids: CASSKSRDRAHLVNEKLFF. The CDR3 region has the DNA TGTGCCAGCAGCAAAAGCCGGGACAGGGCCCATCTTGTTAATGAAAAACTGTTTTTT.

The CDR3 loop reads CASSIGIPGTAGYTF. As DNA, the CDR3 is TGTGCCAGTAGTATAGGGATCCCAGGGACAGCAGGCTACACCTTC. The gene calls are TRBV19 and TRBJ1-2; 7 bases are shared with TRBD1. V gave up 1 base and J gave up 8 bases; unmatched junction bases: 10. The germline V gene has CDR1 LNHDA and CDR2 SQIVND (reference sequence). The length of the CDR3 is 15 residues.